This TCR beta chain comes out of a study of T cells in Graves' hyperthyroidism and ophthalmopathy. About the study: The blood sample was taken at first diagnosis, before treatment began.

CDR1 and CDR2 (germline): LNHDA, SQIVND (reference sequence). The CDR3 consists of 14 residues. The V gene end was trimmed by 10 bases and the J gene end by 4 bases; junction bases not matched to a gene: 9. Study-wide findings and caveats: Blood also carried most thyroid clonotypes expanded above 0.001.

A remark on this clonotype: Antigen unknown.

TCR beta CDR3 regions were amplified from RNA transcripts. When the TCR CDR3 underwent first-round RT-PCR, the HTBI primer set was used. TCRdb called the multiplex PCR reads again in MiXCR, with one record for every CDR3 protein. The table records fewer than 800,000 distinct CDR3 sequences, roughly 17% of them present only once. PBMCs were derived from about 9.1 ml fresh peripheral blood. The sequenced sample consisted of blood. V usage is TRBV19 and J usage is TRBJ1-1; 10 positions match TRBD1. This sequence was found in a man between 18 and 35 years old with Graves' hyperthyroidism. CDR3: CATLRQGAGTEAFF. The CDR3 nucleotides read TGTGCCACCCTCCGACAGGGGGCGGGCACTGAAGCTTTCTTT.